Listed below are T cell receptor beta chains from one sample, sequenced in a study of cytomegalovirus exposure and HLA in healthy donors. Clones were sequenced by immunoSEQ multiplex PCR, and TCRdb holds only the in-frame ones, with some missing. Counted here are roughly 240,000 clones, approximately 84% occurring once; the ten biggest clones make up around 0.22%. The sequenced sample was PBMCs. These receptor sequences come from a girl aged 2-9 years in good health and CMV-seronegative. Both conserved end residues are part of each CDR3. D genes are given only for firm matches. Rows may omit the clone size; those that give it use once, few, many or a size class.

J gene | V gene | D gene | clone size | CDR3 protein | CDR3 DNA
TRBJ1-2 | TRBV4-1 | TRBD1 | - | CASSGTGVYGYTF | TGCGCCAGCAGCGGGACAGGGGTCTATGGCTACACCTTC
TRBJ2-7 | TRBV1 | - | - | CTSSQGTTFSGRAYEQYF | TGCACCAGCAGCCAAGGTACCACTTTTAGCGGGAGGGCATACGAGCAGTACTTC
TRBJ2-1 | TRBV27 | - | once | CASSLSGADNEQFF | TGTGCCAGCAGTTTATCAGGGGCCGACAATGAGCAGTTCTTC
TRBJ1-2 | TRBV12-5 | - | - | CASGPRGGYTF | TGTGCTAGTGGTCCCCGAGGGGGCTACACCTTC
TRBJ2-2 | TRBV7-3 | TRBD1 | - | CASSLSGGQGGTGELFF | TGTGCCAGCAGCTTATCAGGTGGACAGGGCGGTACCGGGGAGCTGTTTTTT
TRBJ2-1 | TRBV6-1 | - | few | CASSVGGSYNEQFF | TGTGCCAGCAGTGTTGGGGGGTCCTACAATGAGCAGTTCTTC
TRBJ1-1 | TRBV2 | - | - | CASRDLMRARSMNTEAFF | TGTGCCAGCAGGGACCTGATGAGGGCGCGGTCCATGAACACTGAAGCTTTCTTT
TRBJ1-1 | TRBV29-1 | - | few | CSFKNTEAFF | TGCAGCTTCAAAAACACTGAAGCTTTCTTT
TRBJ1-5 | TRBV6-1 | - | - | CASSGDTSNQPQHF | TGTGCCAGCAGTGGGGACACTAGCAATCAGCCCCAGCATTTT
TRBJ1-2 | TRBV5-6 | - | few | CASSLNRVNYGYTF | TGTGCCAGCAGCTTGAACAGGGTCAACTATGGCTACACCTTC
TRBJ2-5 | TRBV11-1 | - | - | CASSLVREETQYF | TGTGCCAGCAGCTTAGTCAGGGAAGAGACCCAGTACTTC
TRBJ1-1 | TRBV29-1 | - | - | CSVGSGGAMNTEAFF | TGCAGCGTTGGTAGTGGGGGGGCTATGAACACTGAAGCTTTCTTT
TRBJ2-5 | TRBV10-3 | - | - | CAISEEKEGTQYF | TGTGCCATCAGTGAAGAAAAGGAGGGGACCCAGTACTTC
TRBJ1-2 | TRBV29-1 | TRBD1 | - | CSVPTGSYGYTF | TGCAGCGTGCCGACAGGGTCCTATGGCTACACCTTC
TRBJ2-7 | TRBV2 | - | - | CASRPGSSYEQYF | TGTGCCAGCAGACCCGGTTCCTCCTACGAGCAGTACTTC
TRBJ2-2 | TRBV5-1 | TRBD2 | - | CARKSGRFRTGELFF | TGCGCCAGGAAGAGCGGGAGGTTCCGCACCGGGGAGCTGTTTTTT
TRBJ1-6 | TRBV7-3 | TRBD1 | once | CASSLGTDSPLHF | TGTGCCAGCAGCTTAGGGACAGATTCACCCCTCCACTTT
TRBJ1-4 | TRBV27 | - | - | CASSRAGGNEKLFF | TGTGCCAGCAGCAGAGCGGGGGGTAATGAAAAACTGTTTTTT
TRBJ2-1 | TRBV7-6 | - | - | CASSLAGGDEQFF | TGTGCCAGCAGCTTAGCCGGGGGTGATGAGCAGTTCTTC
TRBJ1-5 | TRBV5-8 | - | - | CASSLYTQPPQPQHF | TGTGCCAGCAGCTTGTACACCCAACCACCTCAGCCCCAGCATTTT
TRBJ2-7 | TRBV6-1 | - | - | CASTAFGLNDEQYF | TGTGCCAGCACCGCTTTTGGACTTAATGACGAGCAGTACTTC
TRBJ1-1 | TRBV7-2 | - | - | CASSPWTLLGDTEAFF | TGTGCCAGCAGCCCCTGGACTCTCCTTGGGGACACTGAAGCTTTCTTT
TRBJ1-5 | TRBV21-1 | - | - | CARSGGAGQPQHF | TGTGCCAGAAGCGGGGGGGCTGGTCAGCCCCAGCATTTT
TRBJ1-3 | TRBV7-9 | TRBD1 | - | CASSLPQGAGGNTIYF | TGTGCCAGCAGCTTACCGCAGGGGGCGGGCGGAAACACCATATATTTT
TRBJ2-1 | TRBV4-2 | TRBD2 | - | CASSQDRGLAGINEQFF | TGTGCCAGCAGCCAAGATCGAGGACTAGCGGGAATCAATGAGCAGTTCTTC
TRBJ2-1 | TRBV10-1 | TRBD1 | few | CASSTGGYNEQFF | TGCGCCAGCAGTACAGGGGGCTACAATGAGCAGTTCTTC
TRBJ1-4 | TRBV5-4 | - | - | CASSPGRAETNEKLFF | TGTGCCAGCAGCCCCGGGAGGGCGGAAACTAATGAAAAACTGTTTTTT
TRBJ1-4 | TRBV7-9 | - | few | CASSSTDGRRGYNEKLFF | TGTGCCAGCAGCTCCACAGACGGGCGGCGGGGTTATAATGAAAAACTGTTTTTT
TRBJ2-4 | TRBV6-1 | - | - | CASIPGVGIQYF | TGTGCCAGCATCCCAGGGGTTGGCATTCAGTACTTC
TRBJ1-2 | TRBV4-2 | TRBD1 | - | CASSQANNRGYGYTF | TGTGCCAGCAGCCAAGCTAATAACAGGGGCTATGGCTACACCTTC
TRBJ2-3 | TRBV5-1 | TRBD2 | - | CASSLRLAGTRTDTQYF | TGCGCCAGCAGTCTGCGACTAGCGGGGACGAGGACAGATACGCAGTATTTT
TRBJ1-2 | TRBV5-6 | - | - | CASTQGAGLLDGYTF | TGTGCCAGCACCCAGGGCGCAGGTCTCTTAGATGGCTACACCTTC